The 5 T cell receptor beta chains below all came from one sample that was sequenced in a study of cytomegalovirus exposure and HLA in healthy donors. The assay was immunoSEQ multiplex PCR, and TCRdb's table has in-frame clones only and misses some. The sample includes some 170,000 clones, 85% to 90% of them seen just once. Sequencing was performed on PBMCs. The receptors derive from a woman in her 30s in good health and CMV-seronegative.

The chain links TRBV2 to TRBJ1-2; D may be TRBD1 (6 bases). Deletions cut 2 bases from V and 6 bases from J, with 13 bases between. The germline V gene has CDR1 SNHLY and CDR2 FYNNEI. The CDR3 runs to 14 residues. This chain's CDR3 is CASSESRGGDGYTF. The CDR3 DNA follows: TGTGCCAGCAGTGAATCTAGAGGGGGGGATGGCTACACCTTC.

The V gene is TRBV6-5, the J gene TRBJ2-1; D unresolved. V lost 5 bases, J lost 8 bases, and 19 bases lay in between. Germline V gene sequence: CDR1 MNHEY, CDR2 SVGAGI. The CDR3 loop spans 15 amino acids. CDR3 sequence reads: CASSHTVGRSDEQFF. Here the CDR3 DNA reads TGTGCCAGCAGTCATACAGTTGGTCGTTCGGATGAGCAGTTCTTC.

J is TRBJ2-2 and V is TRBV10-3, with a weak D call TRBD1 (5 bases). V gave up 9 bases and J gave up 0 bases, with 11 bases separating them. The CDR3 has 14 amino acids. CDR1 ENHRY and CDR2 SYGVKD come from the germline V gene. The CDR3 nucleotides are TGTGCCATACTGACGGACACGAACACCGGGGAGCTGTTTTTT. This gives the protein CAILTDTNTGELFF.

The chain is built from TRBV10-1 and TRBJ2-7; 7 nucleotides match TRBD1. V was clipped by 4 bases and J by 2 bases; unmatched bases: 5. Germline CDR1 reads WNHNN; CDR2 reads SYGVQD (reference sequence). This CDR3 region has 14 residues. DNA of the CDR3: TGCGCCAGCAGTGGGTCAGGGGGAGCCTACGAGCAGTACTTC. Its protein is CASSGSGGAYEQYF.

V gene TRBV9 combines with J gene TRBJ2-1; 12 bases fit TRBD2. The CDR3 covers 18 residues. Germline V gives CDR1 SGDLS, CDR2 YYNGEE. V trimming: 1 base; J trimming: 7 bases; junction bases outside the gene matches: 12. This CDR3 reads CASSVYPITSGGSNEQFF. The CDR3 region has the DNA TGTGCCAGCAGCGTATACCCCATCACTAGCGGGGGGTCGAATGAGCAGTTCTTC. The variable domain in full, completed from reference TRBV9 and TRBJ2-1, reads DSGVTQTPKHLITATGQRVTLRCSPRSGDLSVYWYQQSLDQGLQFLIQYYNGEERAKGNILERFSAQQFPDLHSELNLSSLELGDSALYFCASSVYPITSGGSNEQFFGPGTRLTVL.